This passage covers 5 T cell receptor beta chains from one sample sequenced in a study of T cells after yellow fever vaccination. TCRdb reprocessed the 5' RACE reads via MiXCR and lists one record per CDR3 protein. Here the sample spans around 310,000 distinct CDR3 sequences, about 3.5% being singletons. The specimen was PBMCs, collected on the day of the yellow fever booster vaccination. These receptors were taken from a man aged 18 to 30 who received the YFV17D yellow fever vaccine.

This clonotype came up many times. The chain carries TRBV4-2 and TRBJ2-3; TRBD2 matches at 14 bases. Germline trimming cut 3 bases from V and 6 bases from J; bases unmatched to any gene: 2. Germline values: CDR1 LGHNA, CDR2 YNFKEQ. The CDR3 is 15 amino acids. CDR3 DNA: TGTGCCAGCAGCCAGGGACTAGCGGGGGTGGATACGCAGTATTTT. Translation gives CASSQGLAGVDTQYF.

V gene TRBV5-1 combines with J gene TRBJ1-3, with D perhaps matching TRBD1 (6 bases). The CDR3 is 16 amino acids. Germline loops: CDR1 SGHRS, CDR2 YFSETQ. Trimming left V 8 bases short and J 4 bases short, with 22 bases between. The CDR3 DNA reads TGCGCCAGTCAGCCGGGCAACGGCAGGGGCGGAAACACCATATATTTT. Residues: CASQPGNGRGGNTIYF. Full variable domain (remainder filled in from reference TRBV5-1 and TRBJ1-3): KAGVTQTPRYLIKTRGQQVTLSCSPISGHRSVSWYQQTPGQGLQFLFEYFSETQRNKGNFPGRFSGRQFSNSRSEMNVSTLELGDSALYLCASQPGNGRGGNTIYFGEGSWLTVV.

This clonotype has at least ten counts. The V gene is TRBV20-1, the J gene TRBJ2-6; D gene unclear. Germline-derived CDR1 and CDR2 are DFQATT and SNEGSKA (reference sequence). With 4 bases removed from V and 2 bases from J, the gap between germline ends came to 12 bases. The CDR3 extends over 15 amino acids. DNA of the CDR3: TGCAGTGCTAACCTCCTCGGAGCTGGGGCCAACGTCCTGACTTTC. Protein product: CSANLLGAGANVLTF.

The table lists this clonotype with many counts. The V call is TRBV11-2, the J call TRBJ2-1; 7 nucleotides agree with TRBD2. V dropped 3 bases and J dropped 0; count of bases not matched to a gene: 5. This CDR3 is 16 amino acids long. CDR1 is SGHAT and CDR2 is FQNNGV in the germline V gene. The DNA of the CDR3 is TGTGCCAGCAGCTTGAGTCGGGACTACTCCTACAATGAGCAGTTCTTC. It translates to CASSLSRDYSYNEQFF.

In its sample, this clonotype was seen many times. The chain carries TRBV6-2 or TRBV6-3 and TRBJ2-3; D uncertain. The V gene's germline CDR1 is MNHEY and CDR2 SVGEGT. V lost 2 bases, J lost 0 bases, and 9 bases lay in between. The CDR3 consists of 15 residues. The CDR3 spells CASSYGVHSTDTQYF. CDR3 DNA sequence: TGTGCCAGCAGTTACGGTGTTCATAGCACAGATACGCAGTATTTT.